This T cell receptor (beta chain) was sequenced during a study of T cell repertoires in cytomegalovirus infection. In the study overall: Recently identified HLA-C-restricted CMV epitopes were used, and well-studied HLA-B-restricted CMV epitopes were used as well.

This CDR3 has 13 residues. Germline V lookup: CDR1 SQVTM, CDR2 ANQGSEA. V lost 3 bases and J 5 bases, leaving 13 bases between the germline ends. As for this clonotype: Its specificity is unknown.

MiXCR was run by TCRdb on the reads, yielding one entry per CDR3 protein. This table holds some 320,000 distinct CDR3 sequences, roughly 29% found once. The rearrangement links TRBV29-1 to TRBJ1-1; no firm D call. The sequence was obtained from a human donor in good health (CMV status not recorded). Some clones in this sample may be carry-over from other donors' samples. The starting material was cultured PBMCs, obtained from culture after CMV antigen stimulation. The CDR3: CSVDRGSSTEAFF. The DNA of the CDR3 is TGCAGCGTTGATCGCGGTAGTTCTACTGAAGCTTTCTTT.